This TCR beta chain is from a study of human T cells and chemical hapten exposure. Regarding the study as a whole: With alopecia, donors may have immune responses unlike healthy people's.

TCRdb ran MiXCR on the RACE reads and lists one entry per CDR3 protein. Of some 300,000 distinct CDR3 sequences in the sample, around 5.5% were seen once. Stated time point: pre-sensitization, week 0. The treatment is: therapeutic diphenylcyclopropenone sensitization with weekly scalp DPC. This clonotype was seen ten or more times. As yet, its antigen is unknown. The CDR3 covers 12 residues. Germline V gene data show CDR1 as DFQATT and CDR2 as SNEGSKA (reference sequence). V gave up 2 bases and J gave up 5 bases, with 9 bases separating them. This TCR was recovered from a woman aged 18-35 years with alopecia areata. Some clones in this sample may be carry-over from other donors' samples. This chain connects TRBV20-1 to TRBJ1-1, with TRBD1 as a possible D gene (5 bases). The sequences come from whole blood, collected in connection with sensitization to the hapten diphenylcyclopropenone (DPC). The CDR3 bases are TGCAGTGCTAGATGGGGGGGAACTGAAGCTTTCTTT. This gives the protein CSARWGGTEAFF.